This T cell receptor (beta chain) was recovered during a study of read filtering for tumor transcriptome and immune sequencing. Looking at the study overall: Mean patient age was roughly 66 years, range about 47 to 85; around 17 male, more than 11 female.

The V gene's germline CDR1 is SGHAT and CDR2 FQNNGV. This CDR3 comprises 17 residues. From roughly 400 ng of RNA, a library with molecular barcoded alpha/delta and beta/gamma adaptors was made. TCRdb called the reads again in MiXCR, with one record for every CDR3 protein. Of approximately 58,000 distinct CDR3 sequences listed, about 20% are singletons. A note on this clonotype: This clone may be a read error of a much larger clone one base away.

The TCR comes from a donor aged 40 or older with multiple myeloma. V and J are TRBV11-2 and TRBJ2-7; maybe TRBD1 (6 bases). Material: a population of CD138-negative cells sorted from bone marrow. DNA for the CDR3: TGTGCCAGCCAGCTTATGGTATCCGGATTGACAGGCTACGCGCAGTACTTC. This translates into CASQLMVSGLTGYAQYF.